This paragraph covers one TCR beta chain sequence. The record originates from a study of early T cells in non-severe SARS-CoV-2 infection. The CDR3 contains 16 residues. The germline V gene encodes CDR1 LGHDT and CDR2 YNNKEL (reference sequence). V gave up 6 bases and J gave up 6 bases; unmatched junction bases: 13. From the 5' RACE reads, TCRdb called clonotypes with MiXCR, one entry per CDR3 protein. The sample shows roughly 81,000 distinct CDR3 sequences, 9% to 13% of them seen only once. This sequence originates from an adult who was a healthcare worker with PCR-confirmed SARS-CoV-2 infection or an uninfected control (not recorded which). The rearrangement uses TRBV3-1 and TRBJ2-5; 10 bases match TRBD1. The sample comprised whole blood. For the CDR3, the DNA is TGTGCCAGCAGTTTTCTTGAGACAGGGGGCTTTAAGACCCAGTACTTC. Amino acid sequence: CASSFLETGGFKTQYF.